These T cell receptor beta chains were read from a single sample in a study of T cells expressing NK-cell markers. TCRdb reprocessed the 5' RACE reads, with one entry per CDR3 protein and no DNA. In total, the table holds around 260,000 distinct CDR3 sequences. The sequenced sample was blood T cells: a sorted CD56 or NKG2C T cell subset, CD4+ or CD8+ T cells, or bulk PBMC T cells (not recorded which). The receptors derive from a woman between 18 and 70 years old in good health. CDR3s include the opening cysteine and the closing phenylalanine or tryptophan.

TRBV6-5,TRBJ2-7,CASSYSAGSSYEQYF
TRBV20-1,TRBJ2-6,CSARKGPGANVLTF
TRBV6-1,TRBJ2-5,CASNRGGGRVETQYF
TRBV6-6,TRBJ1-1,CASRITRREAFF
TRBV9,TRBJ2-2,CASRARQNTGELFF
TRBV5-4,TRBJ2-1,CASSLSVTSGTYNEQFF
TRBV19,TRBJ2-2,CASTRQGSTGELFF
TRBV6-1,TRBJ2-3,CASTPRGGAGLGTQYF
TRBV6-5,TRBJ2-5,CASSYQHREETQYF
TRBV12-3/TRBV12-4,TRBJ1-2,CASSSDWASNYGYTF